The clone carrying this T cell receptor beta chain was counted once. This sample is drawn from a study of neoadjuvant anti-PD-1 for oral cavity cancer. Stage II-IVA oral cavity squamous cell carcinoma was new and untreated by systemic or radiation therapy. Repertoires were generated with immunoSEQ multiplex PCR, while TCRdb's copy carries only in-frame clones and drops some. Of about 72,000 clones listed, over 70% are singletons. Sample: PBMCs, taken before nivolumab (anti-PD-1) treatment. The source of this sequence is a person aged 35-79 years with oral cavity squamous cell carcinoma.

The CDR3 loop reads CASSPRNAGGYNEQFF. In nucleotides, the CDR3 is TGTGCCAGCAGCCCCCGCAACGCGGGAGGATACAATGAGCAGTTCTTC. This sequence joins TRBV14 and TRBJ2-1, with 8 nucleotides matching TRBD2. CDR3 length equals 16 residues. The germline gives CDR1 SGHDN, CDR2 FVKESK. Trimming at V came to 4 bases and at J to 4 bases, leaving 9 bases not matched to a gene.